This T cell receptor beta chain was sequenced during a study of blood T cell repertoires in COVID-19. Germline V gene data show CDR1 as LGHDT and CDR2 as YNNKEL (reference sequence). Deletions cut 1 base from V and 6 bases from J, with 10 bases between. The CDR3 has 14 amino acids. Profiled with immunoSEQ multiplex PCR; TCRdb holds only in-frame clones, not every one. The sample yields 180,000 or so clones, about 91% seen once. This chain connects TRBV3-1 (or the pseudogene TRBV3-2) to TRBJ1-3; D unclear. The sample taken for sequencing was peripheral blood. The clonotype originates from a woman aged 45-60 years with acute or convalescent COVID-19. As DNA, the CDR3 is TGTGCCAGCAGCCAAGCACAGATTCTAAACACCATATATTTT. Translating gives CASSQAQILNTIYF.